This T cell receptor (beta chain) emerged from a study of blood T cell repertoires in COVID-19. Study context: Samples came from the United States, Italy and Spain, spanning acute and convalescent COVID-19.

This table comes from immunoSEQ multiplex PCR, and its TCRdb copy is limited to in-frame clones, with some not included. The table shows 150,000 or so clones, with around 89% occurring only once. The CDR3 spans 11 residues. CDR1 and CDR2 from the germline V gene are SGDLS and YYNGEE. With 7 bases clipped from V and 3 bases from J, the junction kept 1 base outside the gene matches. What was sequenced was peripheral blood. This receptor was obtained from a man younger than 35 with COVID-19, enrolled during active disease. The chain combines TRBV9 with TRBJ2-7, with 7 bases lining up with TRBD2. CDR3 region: CASGGSYEQYF. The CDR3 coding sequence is TGTGCCAGCGGCGGGAGCTACGAGCAGTACTTC.